These T cell receptor beta chains were read from a single sample in a study of beta chain features in type 1 diabetes. Only in-frame clones appear in the TCRdb table, and some are missing; sequencing was by immunoSEQ multiplex PCR. Of some 9,800 clones in the sample, around 82% were seen once. Sequenced material: Tregs from blood. The receptors stem from a woman between 18 and 30 years old in good health. Both conserved end residues are part of each CDR3.

j_call v_call cdr3_aa
TRBJ1-1 TRBV6-1 CASSELGHTEAFF
TRBJ2-7 TRBV30 CACLQGFGQYF
TRBJ1-1 TRBV30 CAWKGQGANTEAFF
TRBJ1-1 TRBV30 CAWSVFTGSTEAFF
TRBJ1-6 TRBV5-1 CASSAGQYNSPLHF
TRBJ2-1 TRBV29-1 CSGRDYSYNEQFF
TRBJ1-4 TRBV6-1 CASQSGTANEKLFF
NA TRBV9 CASSSGLYAYEQYF
TRBJ2-7 TRBV28 CASSLQTGQGHYEQYF
TRBJ1-2 TRBV30 CAWAPTTYYGYTF
TRBJ2-1 TRBV30 CAWSGGTSLSYRGNEQFF
TRBJ2-7 TRBV30 CAWSSRRLYEQYF
TRBJ2-7 TRBV30 CAWSGGYYEQYF
TRBJ2-2 TRBV10-3 CAIMALRLAGGGTGELFF
TRBJ1-2 TRBV5-1 CASSLAGDRGVQGYTF
TRBJ2-5 TRBV11-2 CASSSGVRDRGRKTQYF
TRBJ1-1 TRBV5-1 CASSFSPGGTEAFF
TRBJ1-2 TRBV5-4 CASSLQGAPQYGYTF
TRBJ1-5 TRBV7-2 CASSWGQGPNQPQHF
TRBJ1-2 TRBV5-1 CASSPDSYGYTF
TRBJ2-7 TRBV19 CASSIWGNEQYF
TRBJ1-1 TRBV5-1 CASSLALRRHLNTEAFF